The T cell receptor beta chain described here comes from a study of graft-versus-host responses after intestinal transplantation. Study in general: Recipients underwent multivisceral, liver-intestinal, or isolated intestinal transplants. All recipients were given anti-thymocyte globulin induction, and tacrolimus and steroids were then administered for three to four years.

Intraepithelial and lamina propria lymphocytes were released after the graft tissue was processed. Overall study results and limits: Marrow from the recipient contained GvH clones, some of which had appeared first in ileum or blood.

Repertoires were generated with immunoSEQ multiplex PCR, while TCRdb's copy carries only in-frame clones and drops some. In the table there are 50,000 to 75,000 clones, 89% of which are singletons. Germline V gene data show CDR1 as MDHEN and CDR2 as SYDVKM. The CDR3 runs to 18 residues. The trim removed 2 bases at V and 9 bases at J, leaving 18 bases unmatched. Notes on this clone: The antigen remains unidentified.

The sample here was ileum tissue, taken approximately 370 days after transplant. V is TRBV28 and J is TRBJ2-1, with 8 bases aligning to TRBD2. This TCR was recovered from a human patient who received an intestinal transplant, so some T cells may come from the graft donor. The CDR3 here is CASSLLVSGITQIGEQFF. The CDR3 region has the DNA TGTGCCAGCAGTTTACTCGTTAGCGGGATCACACAGATTGGTGAGCAGTTCTTC. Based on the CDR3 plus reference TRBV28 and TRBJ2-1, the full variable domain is DVKVTQSSRYLVKRTGEKVFLECVQDMDHENMFWYRQDPGLGLRLIYFSYDVKMKEKGDIPEGYSVSREKKERFSLILESASTNQTSMYLCASSLLVSGITQIGEQFFGPGTRLTVL.